This is a list of T cell receptor beta chains from one sample in a study of blood T cells in healthy people across ages. In TCRdb, the 5' RACE reads were re-called with MiXCR into one record per CDR3 protein. The profile covers about 730,000 distinct CDR3 sequences, with around 40% appearing a single time and 20% to 25% taken by the ten largest. Specimen: blood. The source is a woman in her sixties or seventies in good health. Both conserved end residues are part of each CDR3. The size entry is marked missing in some rows and otherwise reads once, few, many or a size class.

clone_size,v_call,cdr3_aa
many,TRBV7-3,CASSLRGTGTYNEQFF
few,TRBV3-1,CASSQRVPGPLVPLYNEQFF
-,TRBV5-5,CASSWTGSNTGELFF
-,TRBV5-1,CASSFGGTASTDTQYF
-,TRBV20-1,CSAGVRRGGYNEQYF
-,TRBV20-1,CSVGGQGGLETQFF
-,TRBV7-2,CASSRTRGRGVLNIQYF
-,TRBV6-1,CASWSSGVVPYEQYF
-,TRBV7-2,CASSLRVTSGGYNEQFF
many,TRBV5-4,CASSLDAAYEQYF
few,TRBV20-1,CSAPVQETQYF
few,TRBV24-1,CATSETGTPVMDEQFF
-,TRBV5-1,CASSLKQGMNTEAFF